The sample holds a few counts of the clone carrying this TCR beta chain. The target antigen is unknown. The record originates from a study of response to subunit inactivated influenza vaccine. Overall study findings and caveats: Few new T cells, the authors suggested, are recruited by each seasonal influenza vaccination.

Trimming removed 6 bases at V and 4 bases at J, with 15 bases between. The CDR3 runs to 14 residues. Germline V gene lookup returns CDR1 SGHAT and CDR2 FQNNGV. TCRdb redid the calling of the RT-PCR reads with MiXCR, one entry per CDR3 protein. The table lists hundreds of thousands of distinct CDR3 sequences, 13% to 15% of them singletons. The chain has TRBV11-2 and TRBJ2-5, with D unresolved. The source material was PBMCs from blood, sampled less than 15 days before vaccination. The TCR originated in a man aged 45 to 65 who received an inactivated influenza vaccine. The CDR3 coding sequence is TGTGCCAGCAGTCGTCGCCCGGAGCCAGAGACCCAGTACTTC. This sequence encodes CASSRRPEPETQYF.